Described below is a single T cell receptor (beta chain) sequence and its context. No antigen is known for it. Trimming shortened V by 2 bases and J by 12 bases, and 17 bases separated the two germline ends. Germline V gives CDR1 SEHNR, CDR2 FQNEAQ (reference sequence). The CDR3 runs to 13 residues. The record originates from a study of OX40 agonist ivuxolimab in advanced cancers. Background on the study: Patients received intravenous ivuxolimab every 2 weeks at 0.01 to 10 mg/kg. Every patient in dose escalation had hepatocellular carcinoma, melanoma, renal cell or head and neck cancer. From roughly 20 to 79 years was the age range, with a mean of around 54 years, and 65% to 90% were male.

Sequenced by immunoSEQ multiplex PCR; TCRdb stores in-frame clones only, minus some. The sample gives 80,000 to 100,000 clones, around nine tenths of which show up once; 0.4% to 0.65% is in the top ten. General study findings and limits: Part of the nonresponder group also had normalized T-cell clonal expansion that was low.

The V and J genes are TRBV7-9 and TRBJ2-7; either TRBD1 or TRBD2 may fit D (6 bases each). The receptor was derived from an adult with an advanced solid tumor such as melanoma, head and neck, liver or kidney cancer. Source: CD4+ or CD8+ T cells sorted from blood, taken in a trial of the OX40 agonist ivuxolimab. In DNA, the CDR3 is TGTGCCAGCAGCTTAAACGAGGGGGGTAGGCCGTACTTC. Amino acid sequence: CASSLNEGGRPYF. Drawing the rest from reference TRBV7-9 and TRBJ2-7, the complete variable domain is DTGVSQNPRHKITKRGQNVTFRCDPISEHNRLYWYRQTLGQGPEFLTYFQNEAQLEKSRLLSDRFSAERPKGSFSTLEIQRTEQGDSAMYLCASSLNEGGRPYFGPGTRLTVT.